This section outlines one T cell receptor beta chain sequence together with its context. Antigen specificity is unknown. V was trimmed by 5 bases and J by 6 bases, leaving 11 bases between them. The CDR3 length is 13 residues. The data belong to a study of T-cell memory formation after mild COVID-19. Study-wide findings and caveats: CD4+ contracting clones lay mainly in CM and EM, CD8+ ones in EMRA. Some responding clones appeared in pre-infection memory, suggesting cross-reactive memory joined.

Using constant-segment primers, 5'RACE produced TCR alpha and TCR beta cDNA libraries carrying sample barcodes and UMIs. A single record per CDR3 protein comes from TCRdb applying MiXCR to the 5' RACE reads. The table lists about 130,000 distinct CDR3 sequences, roughly 15% of them singletons. The V gene is TRBV12-3 or TRBV12-4, the J gene TRBJ2-1; D call uncertain. The receptor was derived from an adult woman who had mild COVID-19 (a few samples of this study predate the infection). Cell type and time point are not known. The specimen was PBMCs or a T cell subset sorted from them (not recorded which). CDR3 bases: TGTGCCAGCAGTCTAGGGCACCCCAATGAGCAGTTCTTC. It yields the protein CASSLGHPNEQFF.